This T cell receptor (beta chain) was observed in a study of regulatory T cells in long-lasting Graves disease. Time point reported: newly diagnosed GD, antithyroid drugs for less than 3 months. Generation of the TCR library employed RNA extracted from PBMCs. Library construction for TCR beta used iRepertoire HTBI primers and Arm-PCR of CDR3 regions. In TCRdb, the multiplex PCR reads were re-called with MiXCR into one record per CDR3 protein. The data contain about 460,000 distinct CDR3 sequences, approximately 14% of them seen just once; the ten biggest clones take up 17%. The CDR3 is made up of 20 amino acids. In germline, CDR1 is MDHEN, CDR2 SYDVKM. This clonotype showed up many times. This sample was shared with a second study, whose subject was T cells in Graves' hyperthyroidism and ophthalmopathy. That study reports: The patients, who ranged from 18 to 65 in age, presented with newly diagnosed hyperthyroidism lasting under 2 months. Most thyroid clonotypes expanded above 0.001 appeared in blood too.

The material sequenced was peripheral blood mononuclear cells (PBMCs), taken at new diagnosis, from a patient treated with antithyroid drugs. The clonotype was recovered from a woman between 45 and 60 years old with Graves disease. This chain connects TRBV28 to TRBJ2-3, with D possibly being TRBD1 or TRBD2 (9 bases each). The assigned J gene may be wrong: the sequence end matches TRBJ2-7 better. The CDR3 loop reads CASSFQGGQGLAGSSYEQYF. The CDR3 bases are TGTGCCAGCAGTTTCCAGGGGGGACAGGGTCTAGCGGGAAGCTCCTACGAGCAGTACTTC.